Sequencing of this TCR beta chain was carried out in a study of neoadjuvant anti-PD-1 for oral cavity cancer. Study outcomes and limitations: With a few patients per group, TCR findings need larger cohorts.

Worth noting for this clone: What it recognizes is unknown.

CDR1 and CDR2 (germline): MNHNY, SVGAGI (reference sequence). This CDR3 has 15 amino acids. V was clipped by 5 bases and J by 6 bases, with 20 bases between them. The method was immunoSEQ multiplex PCR; TCRdb's version includes in-frame clones alone and lacks a portion of them. This repertoire shows fewer than 90,000 clones, about four fifths found once; its top ten account for 2.5% to 4%. These newly diagnosed stage II-IVA oral cavity squamous cell carcinoma patients had no prior systemic or radiation treatment. This chain joins TRBV6-6 and TRBJ2-7, with D unresolved. This receptor was taken from a person aged 40 to 85 with oral cavity squamous cell carcinoma. Sequencing used PBMCs, obtained before nivolumab (anti-PD-1) treatment. This chain's CDR3 is CASSPWAETLSEQYF. CDR3 DNA: TGTGCCAGCAGTCCCTGGGCAGAAACACTAAGCGAGCAGTACTTC.